These 2 T cell receptor beta chains originate from one sample sequenced in a study of cytomegalovirus exposure and HLA in healthy donors. Generated by immunoSEQ multiplex PCR, the TCRdb table keeps only in-frame clones and is missing some. This table holds 190,000 or so clones, 80% to 90% found once. Sample: PBMCs. The receptors stem from a woman in her twenties or thirties in good health and CMV-seropositive.

This clone has only one observation. This chain uses TRBV28 with TRBJ2-2; no clear D. Trimming shortened V by 3 bases and J by 9 bases, and 29 bases separated the two germline ends. The CDR3 length is 19 residues. Germline loops: CDR1 MDHEN, CDR2 SYDVKM. The CDR3 sequence: CASSFGAATEESRRRELFF. CDR3 bases: TGTGCCAGCAGTTTCGGTGCGGCCACCGAAGAATCAAGGCGCAGGGAGCTGTTTTTT. Looking up the rest from reference TRBV28 and TRBJ2-2 gives the full variable domain: DVKVTQSSRYLVKRTGEKVFLECVQDMDHENMFWYRQDPGLGLRLIYFSYDVKMKEKGDIPEGYSVSREKKERFSLILESASTNQTSMYLCASSFGAATEESRRRELFFGEGSRLTVL.

The V and J genes are TRBV27 and TRBJ2-1; 9 bases are shared with TRBD1. With 6 bases clipped from V and 8 bases from J, the junction kept 11 bases outside the gene matches. CDR1 MNHEY and CDR2 SMNVEV come from the germline V gene (reference sequence). The CDR3 covers 15 residues. Here the CDR3 DNA reads TGTGCCAGCAGCCCCGGGACAGGGTGGATCGATGAGCAGTTCTTC. Amino acids: CASSPGTGWIDEQFF.